These 21 T cell receptor beta chains were sequenced from one sample in a study of cytomegalovirus exposure and HLA in healthy donors. PCR amplification relied on 60 Vbeta primers (plus 13 Jbeta primers). Method: immunoSEQ multiplex PCR; TCRdb's copy keeps in-frame clones and lacks some. The sample comprises 110,000 to 150,000 clones, 65% to 90% of which are singletons, and around 1.3% rests with the top ten. Sequencing input: PBMCs. The receptor set was obtained from a female donor in good health and CMV-seronegative.

The rearrangement links TRBV25-1 to TRBJ1-4; no clear D gene. Looked up from germline, CDR1 is MGHDK and CDR2 is SYGVNS. The CDR3 is made up of 16 amino acids. V gave up 4 bases and J gave up 4 bases, with 16 bases separating them. CDR3 nucleotide sequence: TGTGCCAGCAGTGTCCTCCATAACTTGAATAATGAAAAACTGTTTTTT. Amino acids: CASSVLHNLNNEKLFF.

This chain links TRBV5-1 with TRBJ1-4, with D perhaps matching TRBD1 (6 bases). The CDR3 spans 16 residues. Germline-derived CDR1 and CDR2 are SGHRS and YFSETQ. Trimming left V 0 bases short and J 5 bases short, with 14 bases between. This CDR3 is CASSLDGGRGNEKLFF. The CDR3 DNA is TGCGCCAGCAGCTTGGACGGGGGGCGAGGAAATGAAAAACTGTTTTTT.

The chain links TRBV2 to TRBJ2-7, with a possible D match to TRBD1 (6 bases). The CDR3 contains 15 residues. The V gene's germline CDR1 is SNHLY and CDR2 FYNNEI. With 6 bases removed from V and 0 bases from J, the gap between germline ends came to 15 bases. The CDR3 sequence: CASRRGTASSYEQYF. The CDR3 DNA reads as TGTGCCAGCAGGAGGGGGACGGCGAGCTCCTACGAGCAGTACTTC. The variable domain in full, with the rest retrieved from reference TRBV2 and TRBJ2-7, is EPEVTQTPSHQVTQMGQEVILRCVPISNHLYFYWYRQILGQKVEFLVSFYNNEISEKSEIFDDQFSVERPDGSNFTLKIRSTKLEDSAMYFCASRRGTASSYEQYFGPGTRLTVT.

V and J are TRBV4-1 and TRBJ2-3, with a weak D call TRBD2 (6 bases). Germline assignment: CDR1 MGHRA and CDR2 YSYEKL. The CDR3 runs 15 residues. V shed 5 bases and J shed 4 bases, with 16 bases lying between them. The CDR3 loop is CASSYSGANADTQYF. Here the CDR3 DNA reads TGCGCCAGCAGCTATAGCGGAGCCAATGCAGATACGCAGTATTTT.

V and J are TRBV25-1 and TRBJ2-5; a possible D gene is TRBD2 (7 bases). The V gene lost 6 bases and the J gene lost 5 bases, with 10 bases spanning the gap. Germline V gene sequence: CDR1 MGHDK, CDR2 SYGVNS. CDR3 length: 12 amino acids. CDR3 nucleotide sequence: TGTGCCAGCAGCGAGGGGGGGGAGACCCAGTACTTC. Translating gives CASSEGGETQYF.

The V gene is TRBV28, the J gene TRBJ2-3; 7 bases line up with TRBD2. The CDR3 loop spans 17 amino acids. Trimming at V came to 1 base and at J to 2 bases, leaving 9 bases not matched to a gene. Germline V gives CDR1 MDHEN, CDR2 SYDVKM. The CDR3: CASSLLRSSGITDTQYF. For the CDR3, the DNA is TGTGCCAGCAGTTTATTGCGGTCTAGCGGCATCACAGATACGCAGTATTTT.

V gene TRBV18 combines with J gene TRBJ1-6, with D uncertain. V was clipped by 5 bases and J by 6 bases, with 14 bases between them. Looked up from germline, CDR1 is KGHSH and CDR2 is LQKENI. The CDR3 spans 15 residues. The chain's CDR3 is CASSSRGALNSPLHF. DNA of the CDR3: TGTGCCAGCTCAAGCCGCGGAGCTCTTAATTCACCCCTCCACTTT.

This rearrangement joins TRBV6-5 to TRBJ1-6; 9 bases are a match to TRBD1. The J segment lost 8 bases and the V segment lost 3 bases, leaving 8 bases of the junction unmatched. Looked up from germline, CDR1 is MNHEY and CDR2 is SVGAGI. CDR3 length equals 16 residues. The CDR3 spells CASSYDFGQGYSPLHF. DNA of the CDR3: TGTGCCAGCAGTTATGATTTCGGACAGGGGTATTCACCCCTCCACTTT.

The chain uses TRBV25-1 and TRBJ1-1; possible D gene TRBD1, 5 bases. Germline CDR1 MGHDK, CDR2 SYGVNS. The CDR3 spans 14 residues. With 2 bases removed from V and 0 bases from J, the gap between germline ends came to 7 bases. The CDR3 DNA reads as TGTGCCAGCAGTGAAGGACATCTGAACACTGAAGCTTTCTTT. Translation gives CASSEGHLNTEAFF.

The chain combines TRBV5-6 with TRBJ1-1; no clear D gene. The CDR3 length is 16 residues. Per germline, CDR1 SGHDT and CDR2 YYEEEE. Trimming shortened V by 3 bases and J by 3 bases, and 18 bases separated the two germline ends. CDR3 nucleotide sequence: TGTGCCAGCAGCTCCACTACCTTCCGGGGTTACACTGAAGCTTTCTTT. The encoded protein is CASSSTTFRGYTEAFF.

The CDR3 DNA reads TGTGCCAGCAGCCCCACAGCCATCAATCAGCCCCAGCATTTT. Its translation is CASSPTAINQPQHF. J is TRBJ1-5 and V is TRBV7-9, with D unresolved. V shed 5 bases and J shed 3 bases, with 11 bases lying between them. The CDR3 length is 14 residues. Germline-derived CDR1 and CDR2 are SEHNR and FQNEAQ (reference sequence).

The V call is TRBV6-6, the J call TRBJ2-7; D is possibly TRBD1 (6 bases). Germline V gives CDR1 MNHNY, CDR2 SVGAGI (reference sequence). Trimming stripped 6 bases from V and 4 bases from J, with 16 bases between. The CDR3 totals 14 residues. In DNA, the CDR3 is TGTGCCAGCAGGGTCAGGGGTTTTTATTACGAGCAGTACTTC. It encodes CASRVRGFYYEQYF.

CDR3 region: CASSLGQKDEKLFF. DNA of the CDR3: TGTGCCAGCAGTTTAGGGCAGAAAGATGAAAAACTGTTTTTT. The gene calls are TRBV27 and TRBJ1-4; D ambiguous. Trimming shortened V by 2 bases and J by 6 bases, and 10 bases separated the two germline ends. This CDR3 region has 14 residues. Germline lookup yields CDR1 MNHEY and CDR2 SMNVEV (reference sequence).

The J gene is TRBJ2-1, the V gene TRBV4-2; 9 nucleotides line up with TRBD1. Germline V gene lookup returns CDR1 LGHNA and CDR2 YNFKEQ. This CDR3 has 18 amino acids. The ends lost 0 bases at V and 8 bases at J; junction bases unmatched: 14. CDR3 nucleotide sequence: TGTGCCAGCAGCCAAGAAGTATCGGGACAGGGACTGGTAGATGAGCAGTTCTTC. This gives the protein CASSQEVSGQGLVDEQFF.

V and J are TRBV6-1 and TRBJ1-4, with 7 bases matching TRBD1. J gave up 7 bases and V 4 bases, and 9 bases lay outside the gene matches. The CDR3 has 15 residues. The germline V gene encodes CDR1 MNHNS and CDR2 SASEGT. CDR3 region: CASSGGRQGPEKLFF. The CDR3 bases are TGTGCCAGCAGTGGGGGGCGACAGGGACCTGAAAAACTGTTTTTT.

The V gene is TRBV2, the J gene TRBJ1-1, with TRBD1 matching over 8 bases. Germline trimming cut 4 bases from V and 9 bases from J; bases unmatched to any gene: 7. CDR1 SNHLY and CDR2 FYNNEI come from the germline V gene. The CDR3 covers 13 residues. The CDR3 DNA reads as TGTGCCAGCAGTGCAACAGGGGGTGAGCAAGCTTTCTTT. Amino acids: CASSATGGEQAFF.

V and J are TRBV29-1 and TRBJ2-7; 9 bases are shared with TRBD2. CDR1 and CDR2 (germline): SQVTM, ANQGSEA. Unmatched junction bases numbered 11, after V lost 5 bases and J lost 3 bases. The CDR3 length is 15 residues. The CDR3 reads CSVRTTGTSSYEQYF. In DNA form, the CDR3 reads TGCAGCGTTAGGACAACCGGGACTAGCAGCTACGAGCAGTACTTC.

This clone was observed a few times. The V and J genes are TRBV7-9 and TRBJ2-1; 9 nucleotides align to TRBD2. CDR1 and CDR2 (germline): SEHNR, FQNEAQ (reference sequence). The junction had 16 bases not matched to a gene; V was cut back by 5 bases and J by 5 bases. The CDR3 runs 18 residues. DNA for the CDR3: TGTGCCAGCAGCGGCTGGGAGGGGCGACTAGCGGATAACAATGAGCAGTTCTTC. It encodes CASSGWEGRLADNNEQFF.

This chain connects TRBV27 to TRBJ1-2; the match to TRBD1 covers 7 bases. V shed 6 bases, J shed 8 bases, and the junction held 12 bases outside the gene matches. From germline, CDR1 is MNHEY and CDR2 SMNVEV (reference sequence). The CDR3 contains 14 residues. CDR3 nucleotides: TGTGCCAGCAGATCAGGAGGGGGCGGGAGGGGCTACACCTTC. Protein product: CASRSGGGGRGYTF.

The chain recombines TRBV5-4 with TRBJ2-5, with 13 bases aligning to TRBD2. The CDR3 consists of 17 residues. Germline V lookup: CDR1 SGHNT, CDR2 YYREEE (reference sequence). With 5 bases clipped from V and 1 base from J, the junction kept 8 bases outside the gene matches. The CDR3 DNA reads as TGTGCCAGCAGACCGGGACTAGCGGGATTATTCCAAGAGACCCAGTACTTC. Translation: CASRPGLAGLFQETQYF. The full variable domain, with the rest looked up from reference TRBV5-4 and TRBJ2-5, is ETGVTQSPTHLIKTRGQQVTLRCSSQSGHNTVSWYQQALGQGPQFIFQYYREEENGRGNFPPRFSGLQFPNYSSELNVNALELDDSALYLCASRPGLAGLFQETQYFGPGTRLLVL.

In this sample, this clone turned up once. The chain employs TRBV6-5 and TRBJ2-3, with 7 bases that match TRBD1. V lost 9 bases to trimming and J lost 0 bases; unmatched junction nucleotides: 6. The CDR3 contains 14 residues. Germline loops: CDR1 MNHEY, CDR2 SVGAGI. The CDR3 here is CASQTGSSTDTQYF. The CDR3 nucleotides read TGTGCCAGTCAGACAGGGTCTAGCACAGATACGCAGTATTTT.